The TCR beta chain under discussion was sequenced for a study of blood T cells in healthy people across ages. General study results and limits: The study found more naive CD4+ cells and higher diversity in long-lived than aged donors. A strong correlation between TCR beta diversity and naive T cell percentage was seen. Estimated diversity, derived from one million T cells, was regarded as an underestimate.

A second PCR, run for about 7 to 11 cycles, used a sample-barcoded 5' primer plus a J-beta primer mix. At least 3 million CDR3-containing paired-end reads were obtained per sample. TCRdb redid the calling of the 5' RACE reads with MiXCR, one entry per CDR3 protein. Of roughly 800,000 distinct CDR3 sequences listed, 58% are singletons. To note about this clonotype: What it recognizes is unknown.

Trimming pared 7 bases from V and 5 bases from J, leaving 11 bases between. The CDR3 sequence is 13 residues long. In germline, CDR1 is SGHTA, CDR2 FQGTGA. Specimen: blood. The TCR originated in a man aged 25-45 years in good health. The chain combines TRBV7-3 with TRBJ2-2; a weak D match, TRBD2 (5 bases). CDR3 sequence: CASTFTGTGELFF. The CDR3, as DNA: TGTGCCAGCACCTTTACGGGAACCGGGGAGCTGTTTTTT.